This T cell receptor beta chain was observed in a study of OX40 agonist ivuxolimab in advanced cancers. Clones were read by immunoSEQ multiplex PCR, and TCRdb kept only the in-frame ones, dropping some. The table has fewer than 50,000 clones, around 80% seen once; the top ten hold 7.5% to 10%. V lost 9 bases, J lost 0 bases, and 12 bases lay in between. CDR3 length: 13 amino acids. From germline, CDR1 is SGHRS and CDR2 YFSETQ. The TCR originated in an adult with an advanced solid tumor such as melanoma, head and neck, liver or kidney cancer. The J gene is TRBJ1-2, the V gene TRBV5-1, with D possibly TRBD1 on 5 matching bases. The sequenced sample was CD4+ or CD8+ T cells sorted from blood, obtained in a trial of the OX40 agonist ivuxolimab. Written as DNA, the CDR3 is TGCGCCACCAGTGACAGTTCTAACTATGGCTACACCTTC. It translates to CATSDSSNYGYTF. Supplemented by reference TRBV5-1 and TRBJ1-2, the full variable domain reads KAGVTQTPRYLIKTRGQQVTLSCSPISGHRSVSWYQQTPGQGLQFLFEYFSETQRNKGNFPGRFSGRQFSNSRSEMNVSTLELGDSALYLCATSDSSNYGYTFGSGTRLTVV.